This T cell receptor (beta chain) came from a study of CD8 T cells in ankylosing spondylitis. In TCRdb, the 5' RACE reads were re-called with MiXCR into one record per CDR3 protein. The sample holds 200,000 to 250,000 distinct CDR3 sequences; 20% to 30% are singletons and the top ten take approximately 6.6%. This clonotype has more than one count but fewer than ten. CDR3 length: 15 residues. The germline V and J ends were trimmed by 3 bases and 4 bases, with 12 bases remaining between them. Germline V gene sequence: CDR1 ENHRY, CDR2 SYGVKD. The chain employs TRBV10-3 and TRBJ1-4; weak D call: TRBD1 (6 bases). Sequenced sample: blood, either unsorted or a sorted T cell fraction (not recorded which). This TCR derives from a male donor with ankylosing spondylitis or in good health (not recorded which). As DNA, the CDR3 is TGTGCCATCAGTGAATCACAGGGACTTAATGAAAAACTGTTTTTT. Residues: CAISESQGLNEKLFF.